Listed here are 31 T cell receptor beta chains from one sample, sequenced in a study of post-analysis software for immune sequencing data. Libraries were made from TCR beta cDNA, and they carried unique molecular identifiers. In TCRdb, the PCR reads were re-called with MiXCR into one record per CDR3 protein. Among about 170,000 distinct CDR3 sequences listed, approximately 30% were seen once. The antigens these receptors bind are not known. Study observations and caveats: Included in a set of roughly five TRBV segments more frequent in patients than controls were TRBV5-6, TRBV5-1 and TRBV20-1.

The sequencing sample was made of blood. The receptors stem from a girl aged 10-17 years with multiple sclerosis.

The chain couples TRBV28 to TRBJ1-2; D remains ambiguous. CDR1 and CDR2 from the germline V gene are MDHEN and SYDVKM. V dropped 5 bases and J dropped 8 bases, with 9 bases sitting between them. This CDR3 contains 11 residues. The CDR3 is CASSRSVGYTF. CDR3 in DNA: TGTGCCAGCAGTAGGAGTGTCGGCTACACCTTC.

This clonotype was recorded many times. The V and J genes are TRBV5-1 and TRBJ2-1; D is perhaps TRBD1 (6 bases). This CDR3 is built from 15 residues. V was trimmed by 2 bases and J by 9 bases, leaving 18 bases between them. Per the germline V gene, CDR1 is SGHRS and CDR2 is YFSETQ. Here the CDR3 reads CASSLGQPRMVEQFF. CDR3 nucleotide sequence: TGCGCCAGCAGCTTAGGACAGCCCCGAATGGTTGAGCAGTTCTTC. Combining the CDR3 with reference TRBV5-1 and TRBJ2-1 gives the whole variable domain KAGVTQTPRYLIKTRGQQVTLSCSPISGHRSVSWYQQTPGQGLQFLFEYFSETQRNKGNFPGRFSGRQFSNSRSEMNVSTLELGDSALYLCASSLGQPRMVEQFFGPGTRLTVL.

This clonotype was counted a few times. This sequence joins TRBV12-3 or TRBV12-4 and TRBJ2-2; D is ambiguous. Deletions cut 1 base from V and 0 bases from J, with 9 bases between. This CDR3 contains 16 residues. This chain's CDR3 is CASSLVPLPNTGELFF. Here the CDR3 DNA reads TGTGCCAGCAGTTTAGTACCACTCCCGAACACCGGGGAGCTGTTTTTT.

The chain has TRBV5-1 and TRBJ2-7; the D is unclear. V was shortened by 7 bases and J by 1 base, with 15 bases between the two germline ends. The CDR3 spans 14 residues. CDR1 SGHRS and CDR2 YFSETQ come from the germline V gene. The CDR3 coding sequence is TGCGCCAGCGACTTGGTCGAAGGGTCCTACGAGCAGTACTTC. It is translated as CASDLVEGSYEQYF.

The sample holds a few counts of this clonotype. V usage is TRBV4-1 and J usage is TRBJ2-1, with unresolved D. Germline CDR1 reads MGHRA; CDR2 reads YSYEKL. Trimming stripped 1 base from V and 3 bases from J, with 13 bases between. This CDR3 is built from 16 residues. The CDR3 nucleotides are TGCGCCAGCAGCCAAGGGTGGGGTTTCTTCTACAATGAGCAGTTCTTC. Translation: CASSQGWGFFYNEQFF.

Concerning this clonotype itself: This may be a read error, as it is one base from a much larger clone. The chain recombines TRBV29-1 with TRBJ2-3; perhaps TRBD1 as D (5 bases). The CDR3 is 14 amino acids. Trimming removed 4 bases at V and 5 bases at J, with 16 bases between. Germline assignment: CDR1 SQVTM and CDR2 ANQGSEA. The CDR3 sequence is CSVGPAGQGDTQYF. CDR3 DNA sequence: TGCAGCGTTGGACCAGCCGGACAAGGAGATACGCAGTATTTT.

This clonotype was counted between two and nine times. V usage is TRBV12-3 or TRBV12-4 and J usage is TRBJ2-1; 8 positions agree with TRBD2. The length of the CDR3 is 15 residues. V was clipped by 2 bases and J by 8 bases; unmatched bases: 8. CDR3 in DNA: TGTGCCAGCAGTTTATGGGCGGGAGGCAACTATGAGCAGTTCTTC. Translated, it gives CASSLWAGGNYEQFF.

This clonotype was seen a few times. The gene calls are TRBV12-3 or TRBV12-4 and TRBJ1-2, with TRBD1 matching 7 bases. The CDR3 totals 13 residues. The trim removed 5 bases at V and 5 bases at J, leaving 5 bases unmatched. The CDR3, as DNA: TGTGCCAGCAGTCAGGGGGTGGTTTATGGCTACACCTTC. Protein: CASSQGVVYGYTF.

This clonotype was recorded a few times. The chain couples TRBV12-3 or TRBV12-4 to TRBJ2-7; TRBD2 aligns across 7 bases. The CDR3 totals 13 residues. After removal of 8 bases from V and 2 bases from J, the junction contained 6 bases not matched to a gene. The CDR3 sequence is CASYRAGAYEQYF. In DNA form, the CDR3 reads TGTGCCAGCTATAGGGCGGGAGCCTACGAGCAGTACTTC.

DNA of the CDR3: TGTGCCAGCAGAGAGGGGCACAGGAGATACACTGACTATGGCTACACCTTC. Its translation is CASREGHRRYTDYGYTF. The chain has TRBV2 and TRBJ1-2; TRBD1 might be the D (5 bases). CDR1 SNHLY and CDR2 FYNNEI come from the germline V gene. The ends were cut back, 6 bases at V and 3 bases at J, with 23 bases in the middle. CDR3 length: 17 amino acids.

This clonotype was seen only a few times. The chain uses TRBV5-1 and TRBJ1-1; a possible D gene is TRBD1 (6 bases). The CDR3 is 14 residues long. Trimming stripped 5 bases from V and 2 bases from J, with 13 bases between. Germline CDR1 is SGHRS and CDR2 is YFSETQ. The CDR3 nucleotides read TGCGCCAGCAGATCCAGGACAGCCAACACTGAAGCTTTCTTT. This gives the protein CASRSRTANTEAFF.

This clonotype appeared many times. CDR3 residues: CAISLSGANVLTF. The CDR3 region has the DNA TGTGCCATCTCGCTCTCTGGGGCCAACGTCCTGACTTTC. The chain recombines TRBV10-3 with TRBJ2-6; D remains ambiguous. Germline V gene sequence: CDR1 ENHRY, CDR2 SYGVKD. The CDR3 runs to 13 residues. V lost 8 bases to trimming and J lost 0 bases, with 5 bases between them.

In its sample, this clonotype was seen many times. The chain employs TRBV28 and TRBJ2-3; D remains ambiguous. Trimming took off 6 bases at V and 0 bases at J, with 4 bases between the two ends. This CDR3 is 12 amino acids long. Germline assignment: CDR1 MDHEN and CDR2 SYDVKM. CDR3 DNA sequence: TGTGCCAGCAGACGAAGCACAGATACGCAGTATTTT. This codes for CASRRSTDTQYF.

The chain couples TRBV20-1 to TRBJ2-1, with 8 bases matching TRBD2. The CDR3 is 16 amino acids. CDR1 and CDR2 from the germline V gene are DFQATT and SNEGSKA (reference sequence). V lost 3 bases, J lost 10 bases, and 17 bases stayed unmatched. CDR3 coding DNA: TGCAGTGCTAGGGGCGGGAGGACCTACAATGAGGGGGAGCAGTTCTTC. This translates into CSARGGRTYNEGEQFF.

Turning to this clonotype: This could be a read error, since a much larger clone is one nucleotide away. V is TRBV20-1 and J is TRBJ2-1, with a weak D call TRBD2 (5 bases). From germline, CDR1 is DFQATT and CDR2 SNEGSKA (reference sequence). The CDR3 runs 14 residues. As DNA, the CDR3 is TGCAGTGCTGGAGGAGCCCCCCCATTCAATGGGCAGTTCTTC. It translates to CSAGGAPPFNGQFF.

As for this clonotype: An end of the junction does not agree with germline; a read error may underlie this. The rearrangement uses TRBV7-6 and TRBJ1-5, with no clear D. The CDR3 has 13 residues. Germline CDR1 reads SGHVS; CDR2 reads FNYEAQ. The DNA of the CDR3 is TGTGCCAGCAGCTTAGGGCAAAGTCAGCCCCAGCGTTTT. It is translated as CASSLGQSQPQRF. Together with reference TRBV7-6 and TRBJ1-5, the CDR3 gives the full variable domain: GAGVSQSPRYKVTKRGQDVALRCDPISGHVSLYWYRQALGQGPEFLTYFNYEAQQDKSGLPNDRFSAERPEGSISTLTIQRTEQRDSAMYRCASSLGQSQPQRFGDGTRLSIL.

The gene calls are TRBV12-3 or TRBV12-4 and TRBJ1-6, with TRBD1 identical over 7 bases. The V segment lost 10 bases and the J segment 13 bases; nucleotides outside the gene matches: 13. This CDR3 contains 13 residues. The CDR3 here is CATKGQSRRPLHF. The CDR3 coding sequence is TGTGCCACCAAGGGACAGTCCCGCCGCCCCCTCCACTTT.

The chain employs TRBV5-1 and TRBJ2-2; 10 bases are shared with TRBD2. Germline V gene lookup returns CDR1 SGHRS and CDR2 YFSETQ. This CDR3 is 16 amino acids long. V was clipped by 3 bases and J by 4 bases; unmatched bases: 6. The chain's CDR3 is CASSSTSGIPTGELFF. The CDR3 coding sequence is TGCGCCAGCAGCTCTACTAGCGGGATCCCCACCGGGGAGCTGTTTTTT. Full variable domain (rest looked up from reference TRBV5-1 and TRBJ2-2): KAGVTQTPRYLIKTRGQQVTLSCSPISGHRSVSWYQQTPGQGLQFLFEYFSETQRNKGNFPGRFSGRQFSNSRSEMNVSTLELGDSALYLCASSSTSGIPTGELFFGEGSRLTVL.

The chain combines TRBV11-2 with TRBJ1-2; D might be TRBD1 (6 bases). The CDR3 extends over 16 amino acids. Germline loops: CDR1 SGHAT, CDR2 FQNNGV. Trimming removed 0 bases from V and 4 bases from J, with 15 bases in between. This CDR3 is CASSLDLWGARYGYTF. In DNA, the CDR3 is TGTGCCAGCAGCTTAGATCTTTGGGGGGCCCGCTATGGCTACACCTTC. Drawing the rest from reference TRBV11-2 and TRBJ1-2, the complete variable domain is EAGVAQSPRYKIIEKRQSVAFWCNPISGHATLYWYQQILGQGPKLLIQFQNNGVVDDSQLPKDRFSAERLKGVDSTLKIQPAKLEDSAVYLCASSLDLWGARYGYTFGSGTRLTVV.

Remarks on this clonotype: A much larger clone differs by one base, so this may be a read error. The chain joins TRBV10-1 to TRBJ2-3, with 8 positions matching TRBD2. Germline V gene sequence: CDR1 WNHNN, CDR2 SYGVQD (reference sequence). CDR3 length equals 18 residues. CDR3 protein: CASSLNAGTSASTGTQYF. The DNA of the CDR3 is TGCGCCAGCAGTCTCAACGCCGGGACTAGTGCTAGCACAGGTACGCAGTATTTT.

This clonotype turned up a few times. The V call is TRBV19, the J call TRBJ2-3; 11 positions match TRBD2. J gave up 12 bases and V 6 bases, and 11 bases lay outside the gene matches. The length of the CDR3 is 14 residues. Germline CDR1 reads LNHDA; CDR2 reads SQIVND (reference sequence). CDR3 protein: CASRESRTSGFQYF. The CDR3 DNA reads TGTGCCAGTAGAGAGAGCCGGACTAGCGGGTTTCAGTATTTT.

Turning to this clonotype: A much larger clonotype is one base distant, so this may be a read error. The J gene is TRBJ2-5, the V gene TRBV15; tentative D call: TRBD1 (6 bases). Germline assignment: CDR1 LNHNV and CDR2 YYDKDF (reference sequence). V lost 8 bases and J 2 bases, leaving 18 bases between the germline ends. The length of the CDR3 is 15 residues. This CDR3 is CATGAQIGTQETQYF. CDR3 nucleotides: TGTGCCACCGGCGCCCAGATCGGGACACAAGAGACCCAGTACTTC.

Comments on this clonotype: This clone may be a read error of a much larger clone one base away. The chain links TRBV11-2 to TRBJ2-1; D gene ambiguous. Trimming removed 4 bases from V and 6 bases from J, with 10 bases in between. This CDR3 is built from 13 residues. CDR1 is SGHAT, CDR2 FQNNGV, per germline. The CDR3 loop is CASSYGDCNEQFF. DNA of the CDR3: TGTGCCAGCAGCTACGGAGACTGCAATGAGCAGTTCTTC.

Points on this clonotype: This clone may be a read error of a much larger clone one base away. The chain joins TRBV27 to TRBJ2-1; 7 bases map to TRBD2. In germline, CDR1 is MNHEY, CDR2 SMNVEV (reference sequence). The CDR3 runs 19 residues. CDR3 region: CASSTRESAGKDSYNKQFF. The CDR3 coding sequence is TGTGCCAGCAGCACGCGGGAGTCCGCCGGCAAAGACTCCTACAATAAGCAGTTCTTC.

This clonotype was counted at least ten times. DNA of the CDR3: TGTGCCAGCAGTTACCCTTTCTATCCTTTCTACGAGCAGTACTTC. Amino acids: CASSYPFYPFYEQYF. The chain uses TRBV6-2 or TRBV6-3 and TRBJ2-7; D not resolved. The germline CDR1 and CDR2 sequences are MNHEY and SVGEGT. Deletions cut 2 bases from V and 3 bases from J, with 14 bases between. The CDR3 is 15 residues long.

The sample holds a few counts of this clonotype. This chain links TRBV7-3 with TRBJ2-1; 8 bases are a match to TRBD1. Germline assignment: CDR1 SGHTA and CDR2 FQGTGA. The V segment lost 5 bases and the J segment 9 bases; nucleotides outside the gene matches: 12. This CDR3 region has 15 residues. DNA for the CDR3: TGTGCCAGCAGCACCGGACTCAGGGGGCAGGGTGAGCAGTTCTTC. It translates to CASSTGLRGQGEQFF.

In its sample, this clonotype was seen once. The rearrangement links TRBV5-1 to TRBJ2-1; tentatively, D is TRBD2 (6 bases). The germline CDR1 and CDR2 sequences are SGHRS and YFSETQ. This CDR3 comprises 15 residues. V lost 4 bases, J lost 13 bases, and 24 bases lay in between. CDR3 DNA: TGCGCCAGCAGCCTTAACCCCTCGGGGGAAGAGACCCAGTTCTTC. Its translation: CASSLNPSGEETQFF.

A single count supports this clonotype. This may be a read error: a much more frequent sequence differs by one nucleotide. The rearrangement uses TRBV7-9 and TRBJ1-2, with D possibly matching TRBD1 (6 bases). Trimming took off 4 bases at V and 2 bases at J, with 11 bases between the two ends. This CDR3 has 14 residues. Germline values: CDR1 SEHNR, CDR2 FQNEAQ (reference sequence). The CDR3 spells CASSWGGPNYGYTF. CDR3 coding DNA: TGTGCCAGCAGCTGGGGGGGCCCGAACTATGGCTACACCTTC.

A few counts support this clonotype. The rearrangement uses TRBV11-3 and TRBJ2-1, with D unclear. Trimming cost V 4 bases and J 6 bases, with 19 bases left between them. CDR1 and CDR2 from the germline V gene are SGHNT and YENEEA. This CDR3 contains 16 residues. CDR3 coding DNA: TGTGCCAGCAGCTCCGGTCCTGATTTGTATACCAATGAGCAGTTCTTC. This sequence encodes CASSSGPDLYTNEQFF.

The genes are TRBV10-3 and TRBJ2-1, with 12 bases fitting TRBD1. J was trimmed by 7 bases and V by 6 bases; bases with no gene match: 10. The germline V gene encodes CDR1 ENHRY and CDR2 SYGVKD. This CDR3 has 16 amino acids. The CDR3, as DNA: TGTGCCATCAGGACCGGGACAGGGGGCGATTTTAATGAGCAGTTCTTC. This encodes CAIRTGTGGDFNEQFF.

This clonotype was recorded many times. The chain couples TRBV7-2 to TRBJ2-7; 8 bases line up with TRBD1. Per the germline V gene, CDR1 is SGHTA and CDR2 is FQGNSA. The CDR3 contains 16 residues. Unmatched junction bases numbered 10, after V lost 5 bases and J lost 1 base. The DNA of the CDR3 is TGTGCCAGCAGCCACAATGCCGGGACAGGTTCCTACGAGCAGTACTTC. This sequence encodes CASSHNAGTGSYEQYF.